Reported below is one T cell receptor beta chain. The data were taken from a study of cytomegalovirus exposure and HLA in healthy donors. The PCR used 60 Vbeta and 13 Jbeta primers. Sequencing was performed with immunoSEQ multiplex PCR; in TCRdb, only in-frame clones are kept and a portion is missing. The sample consists of around 94,000 clones, 78% of them appearing once. The CDR3 length is 13 residues. The V gene lost 5 bases and the J gene lost 0 bases, with 8 bases spanning the gap. In germline, CDR1 is WNHNN, CDR2 SYGVQD (reference sequence). The clonotype comes from a male donor in good health and CMV-seropositive. Sequenced input: PBMCs. This chain joins TRBV10-1 and TRBJ2-7, with D tentatively TRBD1 (5 bases). As DNA, the CDR3 is TGCGCCAGCAGTCTCGACAGCTCCTACGAGCAGTACTTC. Translating it yields CASSLDSSYEQYF.